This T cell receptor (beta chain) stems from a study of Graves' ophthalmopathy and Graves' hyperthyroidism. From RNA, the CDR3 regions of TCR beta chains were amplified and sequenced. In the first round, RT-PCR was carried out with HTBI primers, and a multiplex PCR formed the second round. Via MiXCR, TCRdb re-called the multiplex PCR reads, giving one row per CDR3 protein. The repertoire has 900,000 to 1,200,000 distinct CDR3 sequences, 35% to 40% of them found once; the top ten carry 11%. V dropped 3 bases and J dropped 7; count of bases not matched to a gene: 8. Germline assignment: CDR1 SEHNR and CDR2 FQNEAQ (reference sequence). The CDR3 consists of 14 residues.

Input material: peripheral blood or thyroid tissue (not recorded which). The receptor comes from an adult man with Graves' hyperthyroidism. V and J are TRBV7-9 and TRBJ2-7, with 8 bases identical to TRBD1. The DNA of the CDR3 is TGTGCCAGCAGCTTTCCCGGACAGGGTAAAGAGCAGTACTTC. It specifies CASSFPGQGKEQYF.